Reported below is one TCR beta chain. The record originates from a study of blood T cells in healthy people across ages. Combining a sample-barcoded 5' primer with a J-beta primer mix, a second PCR ran for roughly 6 to 11 cycles. TCRdb re-analysed the 5' RACE reads in MiXCR, keeping a single row per CDR3 protein. This sample carries over 1.5 million distinct CDR3 sequences, just under 50% of them seen once, and the ten largest clones take about 2.1%. Source material: blood. This TCR came from a woman aged 40 to 49 in good health.

CDR3: CASSPPRTSLLDTQYF. The CDR3 DNA is TGTGCCAGCTCACCACCCCGGACTAGCCTGCTAGATACGCAGTATTTT. The rearrangement joins TRBV18 to TRBJ2-3; 8 bases align to TRBD2. The CDR3 spans 16 residues. The germline V gene has CDR1 KGHSH and CDR2 LQKENI. The V gene end was trimmed by 0 bases and the J gene end by 5 bases; junction bases not matched to a gene: 7.